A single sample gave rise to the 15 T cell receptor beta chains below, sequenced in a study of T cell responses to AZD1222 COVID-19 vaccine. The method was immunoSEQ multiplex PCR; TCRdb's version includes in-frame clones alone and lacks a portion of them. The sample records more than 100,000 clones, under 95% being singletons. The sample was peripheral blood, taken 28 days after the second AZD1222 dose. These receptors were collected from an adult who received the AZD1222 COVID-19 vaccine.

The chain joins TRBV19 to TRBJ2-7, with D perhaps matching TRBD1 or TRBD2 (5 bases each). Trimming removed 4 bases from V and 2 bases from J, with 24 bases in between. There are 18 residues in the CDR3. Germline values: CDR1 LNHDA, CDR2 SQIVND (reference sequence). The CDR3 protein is CASSTVPGPGTHPYEQYF. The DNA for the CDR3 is TGTGCCAGTAGTACCGTCCCGGGACCAGGAACCCATCCCTACGAGCAGTACTTC.

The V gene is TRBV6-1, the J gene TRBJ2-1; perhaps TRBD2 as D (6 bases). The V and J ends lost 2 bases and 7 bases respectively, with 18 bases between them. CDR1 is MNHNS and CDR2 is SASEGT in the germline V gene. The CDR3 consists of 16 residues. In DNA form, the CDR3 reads TGTGCCAGCAGTGAAAGGAGGGACCTCGGGAAAAATGAGCAGTTCTTC. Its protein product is CASSERRDLGKNEQFF.

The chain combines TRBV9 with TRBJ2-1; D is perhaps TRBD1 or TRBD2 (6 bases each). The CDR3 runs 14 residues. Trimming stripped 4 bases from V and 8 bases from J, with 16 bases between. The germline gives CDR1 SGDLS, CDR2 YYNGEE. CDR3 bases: TGTGCCAGCAGCTTACCAAGGGGGGTCGATGAGCAGTTCTTC. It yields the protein CASSLPRGVDEQFF.

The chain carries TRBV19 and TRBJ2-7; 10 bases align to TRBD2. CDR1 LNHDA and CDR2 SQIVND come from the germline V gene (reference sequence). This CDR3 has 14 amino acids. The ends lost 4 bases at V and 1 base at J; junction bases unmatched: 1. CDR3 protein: CASSKLAGSYEQYF. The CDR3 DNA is TGTGCCAGTAGTAAACTAGCGGGATCCTACGAGCAGTACTTC.

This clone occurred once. For the CDR3, the DNA is TGTGCCAGCACCGAAAGTGGCAGCAAGGGGTCACCCCTCCACTTT. The encoded protein is CASTESGSKGSPLHF. This sequence joins TRBV6-5 and TRBJ1-6; tentative D call: TRBD1 (5 bases). CDR1 MNHEY and CDR2 SVGAGI come from the germline V gene. V dropped 7 bases and J dropped 10 bases, with 20 bases sitting between them. The CDR3 has 15 residues.

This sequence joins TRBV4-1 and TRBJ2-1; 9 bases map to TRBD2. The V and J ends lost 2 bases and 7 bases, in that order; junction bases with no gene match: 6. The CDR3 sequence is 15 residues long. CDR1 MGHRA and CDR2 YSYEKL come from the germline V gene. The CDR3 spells CASSQTTGLANEQFF. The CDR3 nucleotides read TGCGCCAGCAGCCAAACCACGGGACTAGCAAATGAGCAGTTCTTC.

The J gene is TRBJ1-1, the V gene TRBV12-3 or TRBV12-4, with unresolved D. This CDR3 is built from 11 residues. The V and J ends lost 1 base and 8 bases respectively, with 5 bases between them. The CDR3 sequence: CASSLGLEAFF. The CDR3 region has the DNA TGTGCCAGCAGTTTAGGCCTCGAAGCTTTCTTT.

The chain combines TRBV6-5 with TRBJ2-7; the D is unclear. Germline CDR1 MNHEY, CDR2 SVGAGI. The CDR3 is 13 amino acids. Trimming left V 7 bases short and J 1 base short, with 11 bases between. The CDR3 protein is CASKGLSSYEQYF. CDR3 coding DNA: TGTGCCAGCAAGGGTCTATCTTCCTACGAGCAGTACTTC.

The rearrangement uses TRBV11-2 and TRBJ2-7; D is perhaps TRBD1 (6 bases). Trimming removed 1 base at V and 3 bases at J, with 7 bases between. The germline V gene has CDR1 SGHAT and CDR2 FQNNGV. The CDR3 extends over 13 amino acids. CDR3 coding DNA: TGTGCCAGCAGCTTAGGGACAGACTACGAGCAGTACTTC. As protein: CASSLGTDYEQYF. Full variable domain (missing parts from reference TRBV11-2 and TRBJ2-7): EAGVAQSPRYKIIEKRQSVAFWCNPISGHATLYWYQQILGQGPKLLIQFQNNGVVDDSQLPKDRFSAERLKGVDSTLKIQPAKLEDSAVYLCASSLGTDYEQYFGPGTRLTVT.

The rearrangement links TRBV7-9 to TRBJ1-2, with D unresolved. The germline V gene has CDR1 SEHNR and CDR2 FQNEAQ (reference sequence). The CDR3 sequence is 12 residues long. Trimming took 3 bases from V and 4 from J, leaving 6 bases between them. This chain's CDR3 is CASSFQPYGYTF. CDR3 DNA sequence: TGTGCCAGCAGCTTCCAGCCCTATGGCTACACCTTC. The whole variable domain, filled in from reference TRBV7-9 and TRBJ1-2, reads DTGVSQNPRHKITKRGQNVTFRCDPISEHNRLYWYRQTLGQGPEFLTYFQNEAQLEKSRLLSDRFSAERPKGSFSTLEIQRTEQGDSAMYLCASSFQPYGYTFGSGTRLTVV.

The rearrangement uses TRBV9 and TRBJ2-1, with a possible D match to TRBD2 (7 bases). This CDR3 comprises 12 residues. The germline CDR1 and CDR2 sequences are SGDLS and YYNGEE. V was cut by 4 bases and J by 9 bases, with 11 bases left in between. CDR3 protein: CASSLRGGEQFF. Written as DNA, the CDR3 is TGTGCCAGCAGCCTGAGGGGGGGTGAGCAGTTCTTC.

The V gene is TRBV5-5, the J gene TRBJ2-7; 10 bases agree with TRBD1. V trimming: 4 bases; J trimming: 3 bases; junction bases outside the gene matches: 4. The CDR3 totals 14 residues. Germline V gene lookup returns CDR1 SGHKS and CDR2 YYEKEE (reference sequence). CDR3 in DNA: TGTGCCAGCAGCCTCTGGACAGGGGGCTACGAGCAGTACTTC. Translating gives CASSLWTGGYEQYF.

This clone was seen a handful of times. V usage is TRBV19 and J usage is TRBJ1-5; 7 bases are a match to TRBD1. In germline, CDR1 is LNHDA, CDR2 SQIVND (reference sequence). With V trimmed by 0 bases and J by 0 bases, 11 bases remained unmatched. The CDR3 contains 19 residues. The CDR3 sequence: CASSIDPNRYRGSNQPQHF. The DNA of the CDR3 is TGTGCCAGTAGTATAGATCCAAATAGGTACAGGGGTAGCAATCAGCCCCAGCATTTT.

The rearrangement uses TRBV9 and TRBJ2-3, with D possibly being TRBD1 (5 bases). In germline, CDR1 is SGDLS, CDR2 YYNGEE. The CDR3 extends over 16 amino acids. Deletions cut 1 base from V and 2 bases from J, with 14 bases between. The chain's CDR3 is CASSVLDTRSTDTQYF. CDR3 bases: TGTGCCAGCAGCGTATTGGACACAAGATCCACAGATACGCAGTATTTT.

The CDR3 coding sequence is TGTGCCACCAGTGATTACAACGCCGGGACCCAGTACTTC. Its protein is CATSDYNAGTQYF. This chain uses TRBV24-1 with TRBJ2-5; D gene ambiguous. The CDR3 is 13 residues long. The V and J ends lost 2 bases and 7 bases respectively, with 10 bases between them. Germline V lookup: CDR1 KGHDR, CDR2 SFDVKD.